The clone carrying this TCR beta chain showed up many times. Its antigen is still unknown. TCRdb re-clonotyped the PCR reads through MiXCR. The data hold 45,000 or so clones, with roughly 15% observed a single time. V gave up 1 base and J gave up 0 bases, with 8 bases separating them. The CDR3 has 15 amino acids. Per the germline V gene, CDR1 is SGHRS and CDR2 is YFSETQ. The sample comes from a study of metastatic and nonmetastatic thyroid tumors. No treatment of any kind had been given to any patient before thyroid surgery. Findings of the study overall: The reported finding was significantly higher TCR beta diversity in malignant thyroid tumors relative to benign nodules, in blood and tumor.

The chain is built from TRBV5-1 and TRBJ2-1, with D tentatively TRBD1 (6 bases). This receptor was obtained from a female donor with papillary thyroid cancer or a benign thyroid nodule (not recorded which). Some clones in this sample may be carry-over from other donors' samples. The sample consisted of blood. Here the CDR3 DNA reads TGCGCCAGCAGCTTGACAGGGAGCTCCTACAATGAGCAGTTCTTC. This sequence encodes CASSLTGSSYNEQFF.